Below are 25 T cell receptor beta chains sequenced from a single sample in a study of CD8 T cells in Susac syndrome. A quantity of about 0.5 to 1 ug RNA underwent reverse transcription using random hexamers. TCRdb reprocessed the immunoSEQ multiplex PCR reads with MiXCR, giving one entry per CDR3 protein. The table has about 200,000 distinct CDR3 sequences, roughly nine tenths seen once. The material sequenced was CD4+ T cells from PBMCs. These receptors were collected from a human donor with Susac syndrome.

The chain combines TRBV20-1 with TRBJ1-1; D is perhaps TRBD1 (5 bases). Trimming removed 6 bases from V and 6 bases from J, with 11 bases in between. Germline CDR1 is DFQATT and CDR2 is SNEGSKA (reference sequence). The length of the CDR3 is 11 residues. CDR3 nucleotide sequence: TGCAGTGCCAGTGGGACGGCTGAAGCTTTCTTT. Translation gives CSASGTAEAFF.

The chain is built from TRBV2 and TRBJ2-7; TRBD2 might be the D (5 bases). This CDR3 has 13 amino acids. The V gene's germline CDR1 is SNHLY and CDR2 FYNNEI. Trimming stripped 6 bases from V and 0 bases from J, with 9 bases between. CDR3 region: CASRSGISYEQYF. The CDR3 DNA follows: TGTGCCAGCAGATCCGGGATCTCCTACGAGCAGTACTTC.

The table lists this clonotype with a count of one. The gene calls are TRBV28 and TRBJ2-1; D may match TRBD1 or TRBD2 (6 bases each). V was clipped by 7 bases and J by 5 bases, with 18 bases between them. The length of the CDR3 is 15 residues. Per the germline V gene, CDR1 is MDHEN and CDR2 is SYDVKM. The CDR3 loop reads CASTRGLATNNEQFF. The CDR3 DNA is TGTGCCAGCACCCGGGGGCTAGCGACAAACAATGAGCAGTTCTTC.

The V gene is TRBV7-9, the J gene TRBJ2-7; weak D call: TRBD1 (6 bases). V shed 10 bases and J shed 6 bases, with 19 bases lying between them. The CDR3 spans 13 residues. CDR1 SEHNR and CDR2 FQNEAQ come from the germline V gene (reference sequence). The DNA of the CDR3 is TGTGCCACAGAGGGTACAGGGACCTCCGAGCAGTACTTC. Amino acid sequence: CATEGTGTSEQYF.

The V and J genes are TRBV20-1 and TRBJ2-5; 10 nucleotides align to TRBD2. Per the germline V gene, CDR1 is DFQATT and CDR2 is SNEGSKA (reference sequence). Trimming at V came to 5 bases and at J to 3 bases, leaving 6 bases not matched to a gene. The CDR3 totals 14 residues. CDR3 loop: CSASSGGGEETQYF. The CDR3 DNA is TGCAGTGCTTCTAGCGGGGGCGGGGAAGAGACCCAGTACTTC.

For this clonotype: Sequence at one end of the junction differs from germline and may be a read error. The chain's CDR3 is CASSSQPYTGPAKIERYF. The CDR3 DNA is TGTGCCAGCAGCTCCCAACCTTACACAGGTCCAGCTAAAATCGAGCGGTACTTC. V and J are TRBV7-6 and TRBJ2-7; possibly TRBD1 for D (5 bases). CDR1 and CDR2 (germline): SGHVS, FNYEAQ. This CDR3 spans 18 amino acids.

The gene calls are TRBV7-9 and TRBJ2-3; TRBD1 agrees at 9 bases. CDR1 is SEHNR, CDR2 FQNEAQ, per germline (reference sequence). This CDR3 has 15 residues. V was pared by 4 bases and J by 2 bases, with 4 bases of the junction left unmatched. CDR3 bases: TGTGCCAGCAGCTCCGGGACAGGGAACACAGATACGCAGTATTTT. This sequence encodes CASSSGTGNTDTQYF. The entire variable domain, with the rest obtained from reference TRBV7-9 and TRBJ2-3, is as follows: DTGVSQNPRHKITKRGQNVTFRCDPISEHNRLYWYRQTLGQGPEFLTYFQNEAQLEKSRLLSDRFSAERPKGSFSTLEIQRTEQGDSAMYLCASSSGTGNTDTQYFGPGTRLTVL.

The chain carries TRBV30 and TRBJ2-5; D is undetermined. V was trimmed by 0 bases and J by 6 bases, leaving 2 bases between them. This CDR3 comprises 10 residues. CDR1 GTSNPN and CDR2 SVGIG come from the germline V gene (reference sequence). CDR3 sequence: CAWSVQTQYF. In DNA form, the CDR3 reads TGTGCCTGGAGTGTACAGACCCAGTACTTC.

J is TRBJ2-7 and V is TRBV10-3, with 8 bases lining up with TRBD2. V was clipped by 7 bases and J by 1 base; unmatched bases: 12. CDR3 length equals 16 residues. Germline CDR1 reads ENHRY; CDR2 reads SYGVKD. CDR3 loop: CAITDRPGGGSYEQYF. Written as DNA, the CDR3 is TGTGCCATCACTGACAGACCGGGAGGGGGGTCCTACGAGCAGTACTTC.

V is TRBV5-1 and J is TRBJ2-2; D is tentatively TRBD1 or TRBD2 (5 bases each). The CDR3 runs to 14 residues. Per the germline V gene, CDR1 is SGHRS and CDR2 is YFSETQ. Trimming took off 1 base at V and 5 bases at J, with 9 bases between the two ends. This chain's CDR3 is CASSLMGDTGELFF. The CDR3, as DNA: TGCGCCAGCAGCTTGATGGGGGATACCGGGGAGCTGTTTTTT.

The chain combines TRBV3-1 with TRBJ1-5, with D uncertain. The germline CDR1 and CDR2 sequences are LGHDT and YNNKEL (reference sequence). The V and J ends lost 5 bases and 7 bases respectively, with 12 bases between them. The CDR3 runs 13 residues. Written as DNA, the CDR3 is TGTGCCAGCAGCTCCGGACCGGCCCAGCCCCAGCATTTT. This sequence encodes CASSSGPAQPQHF. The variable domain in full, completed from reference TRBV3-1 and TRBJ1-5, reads DTAVSQTPKYLVTQMGNDKSIKCEQNLGHDTMYWYKQDSKKFLKIMFSYNNKELIINETVPNRFSPKSPDKAHLNLHINSLELGDSAVYFCASSSGPAQPQHFGDGTRLSIL.

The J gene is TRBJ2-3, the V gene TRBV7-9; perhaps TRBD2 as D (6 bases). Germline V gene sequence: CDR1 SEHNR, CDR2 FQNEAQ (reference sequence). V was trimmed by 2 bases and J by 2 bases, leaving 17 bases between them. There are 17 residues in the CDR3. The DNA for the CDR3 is TGTGCCAGCAGCTTAAATTTCCATAGCGGAAACACAGATACGCAGTATTTT. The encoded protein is CASSLNFHSGNTDTQYF.

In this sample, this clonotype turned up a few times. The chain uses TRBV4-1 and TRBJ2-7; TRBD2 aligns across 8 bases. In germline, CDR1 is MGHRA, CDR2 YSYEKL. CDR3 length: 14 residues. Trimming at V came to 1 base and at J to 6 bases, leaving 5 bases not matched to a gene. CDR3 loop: CASSQVGTRSEQYF. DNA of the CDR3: TGCGCCAGCAGCCAAGTCGGGACTAGATCCGAGCAGTACTTC.

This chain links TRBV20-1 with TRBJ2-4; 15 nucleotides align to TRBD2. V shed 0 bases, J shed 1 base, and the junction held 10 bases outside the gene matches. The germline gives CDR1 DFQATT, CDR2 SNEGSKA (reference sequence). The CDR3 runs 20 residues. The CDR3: CSARDMGLAGGGRAKNIQYF. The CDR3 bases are TGCAGTGCTAGAGATATGGGACTAGCGGGAGGAGGGCGTGCCAAAAACATTCAGTACTTC.

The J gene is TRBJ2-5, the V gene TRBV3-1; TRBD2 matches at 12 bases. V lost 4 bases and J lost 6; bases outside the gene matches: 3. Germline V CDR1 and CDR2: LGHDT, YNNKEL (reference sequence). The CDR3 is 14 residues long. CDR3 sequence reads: CASSPSGRAQTQYF. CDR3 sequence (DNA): TGTGCCAGCAGCCCTAGCGGGAGGGCCCAGACCCAGTACTTC.

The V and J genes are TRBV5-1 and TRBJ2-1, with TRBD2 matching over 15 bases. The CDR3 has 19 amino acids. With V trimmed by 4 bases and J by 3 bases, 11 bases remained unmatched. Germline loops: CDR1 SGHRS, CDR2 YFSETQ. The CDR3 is CASSPWTSGRVFGYNEQFF. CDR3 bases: TGCGCCAGCAGCCCTTGGACTAGCGGGAGGGTATTCGGCTACAATGAGCAGTTCTTC.

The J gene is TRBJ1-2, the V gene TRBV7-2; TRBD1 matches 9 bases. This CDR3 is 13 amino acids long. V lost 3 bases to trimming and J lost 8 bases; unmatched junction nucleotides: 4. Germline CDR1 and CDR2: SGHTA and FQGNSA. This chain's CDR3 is CASSFPDRGGYTF. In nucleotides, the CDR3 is TGTGCCAGCAGCTTCCCGGACAGGGGAGGCTACACCTTC. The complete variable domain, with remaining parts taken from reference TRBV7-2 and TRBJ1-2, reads GAGVSQSPSNKVTEKGKDVELRCDPISGHTALYWYRQSLGQGLEFLIYFQGNSAPDKSGLPSDRFSAERTGGSVSTLTIQRTQQEDSAVYLCASSFPDRGGYTFGSGTRLTVV.

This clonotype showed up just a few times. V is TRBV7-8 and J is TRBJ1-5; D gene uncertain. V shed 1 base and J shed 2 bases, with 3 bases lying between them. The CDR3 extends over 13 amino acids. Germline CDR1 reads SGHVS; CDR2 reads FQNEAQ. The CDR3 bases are TGTGCCAGCAGCTTAGAGCGCAATCAGCCCCAGCATTTT. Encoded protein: CASSLERNQPQHF.

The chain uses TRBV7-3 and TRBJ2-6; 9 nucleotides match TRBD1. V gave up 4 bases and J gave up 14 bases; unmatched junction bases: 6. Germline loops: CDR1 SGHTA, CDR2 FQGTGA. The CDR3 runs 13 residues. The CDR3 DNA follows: TGTGCCAGCAGCTCGGGACAGGGAACAATCCTGACTTTC. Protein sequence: CASSSGQGTILTF.

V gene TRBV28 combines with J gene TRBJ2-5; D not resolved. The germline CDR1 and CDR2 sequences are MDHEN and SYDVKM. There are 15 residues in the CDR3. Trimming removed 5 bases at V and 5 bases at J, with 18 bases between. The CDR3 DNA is TGTGCCAGCAGTCCATCTAGAACGGTTGGGGAGACCCAGTACTTC. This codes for CASSPSRTVGETQYF. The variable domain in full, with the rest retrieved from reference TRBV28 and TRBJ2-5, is DVKVTQSSRYLVKRTGEKVFLECVQDMDHENMFWYRQDPGLGLRLIYFSYDVKMKEKGDIPEGYSVSREKKERFSLILESASTNQTSMYLCASSPSRTVGETQYFGPGTRLLVL.

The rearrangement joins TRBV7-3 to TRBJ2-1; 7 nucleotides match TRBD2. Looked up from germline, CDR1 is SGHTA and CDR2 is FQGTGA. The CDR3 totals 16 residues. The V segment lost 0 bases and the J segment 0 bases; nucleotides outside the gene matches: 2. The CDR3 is CASSLTGGSSYNEQFF. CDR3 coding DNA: TGTGCCAGCAGCTTAACCGGCGGGAGCTCCTACAATGAGCAGTTCTTC. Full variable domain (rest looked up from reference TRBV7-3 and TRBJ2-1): GAGVSQTPSNKVTEKGKYVELRCDPISGHTALYWYRQSLGQGPEFLIYFQGTGAADDSGLPNDRFFAVRPEGSVSTLKIQRTERGDSAVYLCASSLTGGSSYNEQFFGPGTRLTVL.

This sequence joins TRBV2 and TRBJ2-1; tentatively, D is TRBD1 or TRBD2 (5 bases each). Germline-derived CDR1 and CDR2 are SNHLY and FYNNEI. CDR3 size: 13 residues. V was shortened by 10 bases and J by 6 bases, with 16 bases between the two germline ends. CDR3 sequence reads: CAIPGREGNEQFF. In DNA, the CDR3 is TGTGCCATCCCGGGACGGGAAGGCAATGAGCAGTTCTTC.

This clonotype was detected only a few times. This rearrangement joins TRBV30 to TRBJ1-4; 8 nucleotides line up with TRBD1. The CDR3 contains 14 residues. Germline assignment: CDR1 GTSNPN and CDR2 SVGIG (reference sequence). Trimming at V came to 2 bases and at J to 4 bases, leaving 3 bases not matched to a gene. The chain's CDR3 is CAWSPGQVNEKLFF. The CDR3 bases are TGTGCCTGGAGTCCGGGACAGGTTAATGAAAAACTGTTTTTT.

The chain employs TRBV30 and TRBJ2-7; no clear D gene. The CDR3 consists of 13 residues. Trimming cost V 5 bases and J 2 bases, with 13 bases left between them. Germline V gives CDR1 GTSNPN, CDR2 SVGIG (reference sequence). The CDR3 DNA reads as TGTGCCTGGTCCTCCGCAGGCCCCTACGAGCAGTACTTC. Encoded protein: CAWSSAGPYEQYF. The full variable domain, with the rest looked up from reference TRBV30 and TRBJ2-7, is SQTIHQWPATLVQPVGSPLSLECTVEGTSNPNLYWYRQAAGRGLQLLFYSVGIGQISSEVPQNLSASRPQDRQFILSSKKLLLSDSGFYLCAWSSAGPYEQYFGPGTRLTVT.

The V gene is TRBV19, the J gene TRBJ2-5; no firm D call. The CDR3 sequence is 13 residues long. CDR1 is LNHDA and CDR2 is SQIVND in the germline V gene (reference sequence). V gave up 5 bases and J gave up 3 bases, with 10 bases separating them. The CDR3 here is CASSQTFEETQYF. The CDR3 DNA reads TGTGCCAGTAGTCAGACTTTCGAAGAGACCCAGTACTTC.